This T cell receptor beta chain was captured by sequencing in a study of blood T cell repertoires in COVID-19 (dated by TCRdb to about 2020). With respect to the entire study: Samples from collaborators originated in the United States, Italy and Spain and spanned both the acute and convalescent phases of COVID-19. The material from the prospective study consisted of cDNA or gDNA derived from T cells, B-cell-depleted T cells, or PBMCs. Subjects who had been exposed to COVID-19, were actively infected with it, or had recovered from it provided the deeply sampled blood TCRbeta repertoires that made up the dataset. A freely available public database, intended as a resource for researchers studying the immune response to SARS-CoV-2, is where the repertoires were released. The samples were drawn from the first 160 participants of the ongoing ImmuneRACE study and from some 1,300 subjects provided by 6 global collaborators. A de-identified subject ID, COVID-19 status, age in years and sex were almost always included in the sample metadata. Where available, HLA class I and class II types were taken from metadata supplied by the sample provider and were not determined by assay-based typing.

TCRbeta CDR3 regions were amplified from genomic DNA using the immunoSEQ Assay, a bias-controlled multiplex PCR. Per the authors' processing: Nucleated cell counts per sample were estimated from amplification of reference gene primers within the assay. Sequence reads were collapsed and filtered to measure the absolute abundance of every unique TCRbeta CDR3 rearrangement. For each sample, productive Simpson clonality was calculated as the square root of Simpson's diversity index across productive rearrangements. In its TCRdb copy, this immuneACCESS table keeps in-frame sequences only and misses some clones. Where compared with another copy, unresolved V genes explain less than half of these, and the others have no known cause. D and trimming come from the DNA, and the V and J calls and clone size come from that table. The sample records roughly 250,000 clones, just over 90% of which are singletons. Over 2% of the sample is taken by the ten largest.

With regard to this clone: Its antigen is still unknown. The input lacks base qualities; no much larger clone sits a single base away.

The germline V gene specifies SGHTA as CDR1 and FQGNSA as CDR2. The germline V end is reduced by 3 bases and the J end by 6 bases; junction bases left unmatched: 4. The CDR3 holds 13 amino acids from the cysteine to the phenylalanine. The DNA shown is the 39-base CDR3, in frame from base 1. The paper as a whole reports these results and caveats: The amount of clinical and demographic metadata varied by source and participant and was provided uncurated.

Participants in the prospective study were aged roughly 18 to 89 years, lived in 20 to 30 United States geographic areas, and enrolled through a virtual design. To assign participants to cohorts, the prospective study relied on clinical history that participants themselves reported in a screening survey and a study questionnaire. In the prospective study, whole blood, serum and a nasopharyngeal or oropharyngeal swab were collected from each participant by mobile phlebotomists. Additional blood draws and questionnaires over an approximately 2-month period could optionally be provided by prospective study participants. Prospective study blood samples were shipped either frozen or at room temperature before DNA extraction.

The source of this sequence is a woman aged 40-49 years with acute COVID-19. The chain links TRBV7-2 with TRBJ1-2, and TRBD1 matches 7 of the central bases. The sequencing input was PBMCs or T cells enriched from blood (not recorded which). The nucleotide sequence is TGTGCCAGCAGCTTGACAGGGTCCCATGGCTACACCTTC. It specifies CASSLTGSHGYTF.